The 18 T cell receptor beta chains presented below share a single source sample, sequenced in a study of beta chain features in type 1 diabetes. Isolated RNA was reverse transcribed in full, so expressed TCRB transcripts were sequenced. The table came from immunoSEQ multiplex PCR; TCRdb's copy has only in-frame clones and leaves some out. The sample shows about 240,000 clones, 27% of them seen only once. Sequences were obtained from central memory CD4+ T cells from blood. These TCRs come from a young man in good health.

This clone was detected a few times. The chain employs TRBV14 and TRBJ1-1; 8 nucleotides agree with TRBD1. The CDR3 extends over 13 amino acids. CDR1 is SGHDN and CDR2 is FVKESK in the germline V gene. V lost 4 bases, J lost 3 bases, and 1 base stayed unmatched. The CDR3 DNA reads as TGTGCCAGCAGCCGACAGGGGTACACTGAAGCTTTCTTT. It yields the protein CASSRQGYTEAFF. The variable domain in full, completed from reference TRBV14 and TRBJ1-1, reads EAGVTQFPSHSVIEKGQTVTLRCDPISGHDNLYWYRRVMGKEIKFLLHFVKESKQDESGMPNNRFLAERTGGTYSTLKVQPAELEDSGVYFCASSRQGYTEAFFGQGTRLTVV.

The chain links TRBV2 to TRBJ2-2; 7 positions match TRBD2. Germline CDR1 is SNHLY and CDR2 is FYNNEI. V lost 5 bases, J lost 6 bases, and 3 bases stayed unmatched. CDR3 length: 13 residues. CDR3 sequence (DNA): TGTGCCAGCAGTCAAACTAGCGCCGGGGAGCTGTTTTTT. Residues: CASSQTSAGELFF.

This clone was seen only a few times. This chain connects TRBV15 to TRBJ2-4; 10 nucleotides match TRBD2. The CDR3 consists of 15 residues. With 5 bases clipped from V and 8 bases from J, the junction kept 9 bases outside the gene matches. Germline V gene sequence: CDR1 LNHNV, CDR2 YYDKDF (reference sequence). CDR3 loop: CATSGQAGGPDIQYF. CDR3 nucleotide sequence: TGTGCCACCAGCGGCCAAGCGGGGGGGCCGGACATTCAGTACTTC.

In nucleotides, the CDR3 is TGTGCCAGCAGTGCACAGGCTGGCGGCACTGAAGCTTTCTTT. Translating gives CASSAQAGGTEAFF. The V gene is TRBV7-9, the J gene TRBJ1-1, with D possibly TRBD1 on 5 matching bases. CDR1 is SEHNR and CDR2 is FQNEAQ in the germline V gene (reference sequence). The CDR3 is made up of 14 amino acids. Trimming took off 6 bases at V and 4 bases at J, with 15 bases between the two ends.

The chain carries TRBV30 and TRBJ2-7; D not certain. This CDR3 region has 11 residues. The germline V and J ends were trimmed by 8 bases and 5 bases, with 13 bases remaining between them. Germline V gene lookup returns CDR1 GTSNPN and CDR2 SVGIG (reference sequence). The CDR3 sequence: CARSHLHEQYF. CDR3 DNA sequence: TGTGCCCGTTCTCACCTCCACGAGCAGTACTTC.

This clone was seen only a few times. The chain recombines TRBV30 with TRBJ1-6; D unresolved. The V gene lost 2 bases and the J gene lost 5 bases, with 10 bases spanning the gap. The CDR3 sequence is 14 residues long. CDR1 GTSNPN and CDR2 SVGIG come from the germline V gene (reference sequence). CDR3 DNA sequence: TGTGCCTGGAGTTTCGGAGGGAATAATTCACCCCTCCACTTT. Its translation: CAWSFGGNNSPLHF.

The CDR3 sequence: CAWSVGGDYGYTF. The DNA for the CDR3 is TGTGCCTGGAGTGTAGGGGGAGACTATGGCTACACCTTC. The chain recombines TRBV30 with TRBJ1-2; TRBD1 is a possible D gene (6 bases). The germline CDR1 and CDR2 sequences are GTSNPN and SVGIG (reference sequence). The CDR3 has 13 amino acids. The V gene lost 0 bases and the J gene lost 3 bases, with 8 bases spanning the gap.

A remark on this clone: The identical CDR3 is also encoded by other nucleotide sequences in the sample. The CDR3 protein is CAWNRDSNQPQHF. CDR3 bases: TGTGCCTGGAACAGGGACTCCAATCAGCCCCAGCATTTT. The rearrangement joins TRBV30 to TRBJ1-5, with D tentatively TRBD1 (6 bases). Germline V gene lookup returns CDR1 GTSNPN and CDR2 SVGIG (reference sequence). The V and J ends lost 4 bases and 3 bases respectively, with 10 bases between them. The CDR3 contains 13 residues.

Ten or more counts support this clone. This chain uses TRBV7-2 with TRBJ2-6, with 7 bases aligning to TRBD1. The length of the CDR3 is 15 residues. Trimming removed 5 bases from V and 3 bases from J; junction bases left unmatched: 4. Germline V gene sequence: CDR1 SGHTA, CDR2 FQGNSA. The CDR3 protein is CASSRTGDGANVLTF. The DNA for the CDR3 is TGTGCCAGCAGCAGAACAGGGGATGGGGCCAACGTCCTGACTTTC.

The chain joins TRBV30 to TRBJ2-7; 8 bases align to TRBD1. The trim removed 4 bases at V and 4 bases at J, leaving 12 bases unmatched. The CDR3 is 15 amino acids. CDR1 is GTSNPN, CDR2 SVGIG, per germline (reference sequence). CDR3 amino acids: CAWNRQGANYYEQYF. As DNA, the CDR3 is TGTGCCTGGAACCGCCAGGGGGCTAACTATTACGAGCAGTACTTC.

The chain recombines TRBV7-9 with TRBJ1-1; D unclear. V was trimmed by 1 base and J by 0 bases, leaving 6 bases between them. The CDR3 consists of 14 residues. The V gene's germline CDR1 is SEHNR and CDR2 FQNEAQ (reference sequence). CDR3 sequence reads: CASSLDQVNTEAFF. The CDR3 DNA sequence: TGTGCCAGCAGCTTAGATCAAGTGAACACTGAAGCTTTCTTT.

This clone has only a few counts. The chain uses TRBV13 and TRBJ2-5, with a tentative D call TRBD1 (6 bases). CDR1 is PRHDT and CDR2 is FYEKMQ in the germline V gene (reference sequence). The CDR3 extends over 15 amino acids. V gave up 2 bases and J gave up 2 bases, with 12 bases separating them. CDR3 DNA: TGTGCCAGCAGCTTAACAACAGGGCATCAAGAGACCCAGTACTTC. As protein: CASSLTTGHQETQYF.

The chain combines TRBV7-6 with TRBJ2-5; D is undetermined. The CDR3 totals 11 residues. Germline V lookup: CDR1 SGHVS, CDR2 FNYEAQ. The V end lost 4 bases, the J end lost 5 bases, and 5 bases lay between the germline ends. The CDR3 DNA reads TGTGCCAGCAGCTCTACGGAGACCCAGTACTTC. It translates to CASSSTETQYF.

The gene calls are TRBV29-1 and TRBJ2-1; 12 bases map to TRBD2. The CDR3 totals 13 residues. Germline values: CDR1 SQVTM, CDR2 ANQGSEA. V gave up 6 bases and J gave up 9 bases; unmatched junction bases: 6. CDR3 amino acids: CSVRTSGIGEQFF. For the CDR3, the DNA is TGCAGCGTCCGGACTAGCGGGATTGGTGAGCAGTTCTTC.

V usage is TRBV9 and J usage is TRBJ2-3; 9 nucleotides agree with TRBD1. V lost 4 bases and J lost 6; bases outside the gene matches: 12. The CDR3 spans 16 residues. Germline loops: CDR1 SGDLS, CDR2 YYNGEE. CDR3 coding DNA: TGTGCCAGCAGCCTCTCGTCCCGGGACAGGGTTGATACGCAGTATTTT. This encodes CASSLSSRDRVDTQYF.

The rearrangement uses TRBV2 and TRBJ2-7, with D unresolved. CDR1 is SNHLY and CDR2 is FYNNEI in the germline V gene. The CDR3 loop spans 12 amino acids. V was pared by 3 bases and J by 2 bases, with 5 bases between. CDR3 in DNA: TGTGCCAGCAGTGACAGCCCCTACGAGCAGTACTTC. Encoded protein: CASSDSPYEQYF.

This clone was counted a few times. The V call is TRBV28, the J call TRBJ2-5; the match to TRBD1 covers 8 bases. This CDR3 contains 14 residues. Germline CDR1 and CDR2: MDHEN and SYDVKM. Trimming cost V 6 bases and J 11 bases; bases outside gene matches: 14. The CDR3 nucleotides read TGTGCCAGCAGAAAGGACAGGGAGTACCGTAGGCAGTACTTC. Amino acids: CASRKDREYRRQYF.

This clone has just a few counts. V usage is TRBV19 and J usage is TRBJ2-2; the match to TRBD1 covers 7 bases. The CDR3 contains 15 residues. The V gene end was trimmed by 0 bases and the J gene end by 3 bases; junction bases not matched to a gene: 1. Per the germline V gene, CDR1 is LNHDA and CDR2 is SQIVND (reference sequence). The CDR3 DNA is TGTGCCAGTAGTATAGATGACAGGGACACCGGGGAGCTGTTTTTT. Its protein product is CASSIDDRDTGELFF.